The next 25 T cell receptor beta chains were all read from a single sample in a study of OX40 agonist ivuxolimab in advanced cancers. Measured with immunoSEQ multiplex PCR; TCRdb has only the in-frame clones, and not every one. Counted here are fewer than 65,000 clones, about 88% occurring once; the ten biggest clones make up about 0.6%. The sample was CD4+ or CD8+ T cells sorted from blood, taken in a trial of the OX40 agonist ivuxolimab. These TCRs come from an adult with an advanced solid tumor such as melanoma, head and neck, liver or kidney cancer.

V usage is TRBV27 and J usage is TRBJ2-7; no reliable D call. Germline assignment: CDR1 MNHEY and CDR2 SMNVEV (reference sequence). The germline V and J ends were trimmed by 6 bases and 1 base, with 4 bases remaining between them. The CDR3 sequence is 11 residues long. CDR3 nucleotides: TGTGCCAGCAGCTCGTCCTACGAGCAGTACTTC. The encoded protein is CASSSSYEQYF.

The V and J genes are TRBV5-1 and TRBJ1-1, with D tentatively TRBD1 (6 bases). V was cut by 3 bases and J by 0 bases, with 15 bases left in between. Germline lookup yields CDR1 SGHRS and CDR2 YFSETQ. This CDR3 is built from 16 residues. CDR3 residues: CASSSGVSGVNTEAFF. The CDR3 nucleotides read TGCGCCAGCAGCTCAGGGGTGTCTGGGGTGAACACTGAAGCTTTCTTT.

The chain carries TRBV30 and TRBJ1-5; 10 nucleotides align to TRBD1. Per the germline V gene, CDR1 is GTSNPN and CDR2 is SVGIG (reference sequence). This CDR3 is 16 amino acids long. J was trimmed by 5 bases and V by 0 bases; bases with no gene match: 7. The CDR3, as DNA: TGTGCCTGGAGTGTACCGGGACAGGGGCCGTATCAGCCCCAGCATTTT. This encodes CAWSVPGQGPYQPQHF.

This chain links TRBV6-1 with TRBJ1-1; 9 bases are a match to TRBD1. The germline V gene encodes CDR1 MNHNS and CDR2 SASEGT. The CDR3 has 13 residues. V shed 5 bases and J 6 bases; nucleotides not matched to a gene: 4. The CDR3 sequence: CASSSGQGPEAFF. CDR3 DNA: TGTGCCAGCAGTTCCGGACAGGGGCCTGAAGCTTTCTTT.

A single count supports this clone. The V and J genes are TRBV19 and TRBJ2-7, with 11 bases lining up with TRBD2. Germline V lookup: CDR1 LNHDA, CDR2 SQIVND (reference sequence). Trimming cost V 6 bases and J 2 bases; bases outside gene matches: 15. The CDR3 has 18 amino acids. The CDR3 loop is CASRKQGITSGGTYEQYF. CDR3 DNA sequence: TGTGCCAGTAGAAAACAGGGGATAACTAGCGGGGGTACCTACGAGCAGTACTTC.

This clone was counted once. The CDR3 loop is CASSQDGLGVIETQYF. In DNA form, the CDR3 reads TGTGCCAGCAGCCAAGATGGGCTCGGGGTGATCGAGACCCAGTACTTC. The chain carries TRBV4-2 and TRBJ2-5, with a tentative D call TRBD2 (5 bases). The CDR3 contains 16 residues. V was cut by 0 bases and J by 5 bases, with 16 bases left in between. CDR1 is LGHNA and CDR2 is YNFKEQ in the germline V gene.

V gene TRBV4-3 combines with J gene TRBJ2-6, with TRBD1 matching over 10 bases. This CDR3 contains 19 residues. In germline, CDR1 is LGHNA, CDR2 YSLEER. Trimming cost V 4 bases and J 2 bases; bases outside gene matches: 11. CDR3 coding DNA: TGCGCCAGCAGCCGGGGGGTGGCGGGACAGGGGACTGGGGCCAACGTCCTGACTTTC. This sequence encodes CASSRGVAGQGTGANVLTF.

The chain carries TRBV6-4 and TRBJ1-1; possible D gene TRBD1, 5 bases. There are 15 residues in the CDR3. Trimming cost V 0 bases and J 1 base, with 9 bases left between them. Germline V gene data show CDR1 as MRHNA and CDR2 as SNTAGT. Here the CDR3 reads CASSDSMGPNTEAFF. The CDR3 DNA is TGTGCCAGCAGTGACTCGATGGGACCGAACACTGAAGCTTTCTTT.

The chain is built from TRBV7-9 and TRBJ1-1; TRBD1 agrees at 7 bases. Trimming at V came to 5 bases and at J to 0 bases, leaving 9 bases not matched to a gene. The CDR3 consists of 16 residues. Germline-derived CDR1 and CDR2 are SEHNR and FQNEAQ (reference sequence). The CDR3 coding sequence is TGTGCCAGCAGCCTGGGACAGACTTACTTGAACACTGAAGCTTTCTTT. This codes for CASSLGQTYLNTEAFF.

CDR3 loop: CAWRARVNTSRGYTF. Here the CDR3 DNA reads TGTGCCTGGAGGGCCCGCGTTAACACCTCAAGGGGCTACACCTTC. V usage is TRBV30 and J usage is TRBJ1-2; no firm D call. This CDR3 has 15 residues. With 3 bases removed from V and 8 bases from J, the gap between germline ends came to 22 bases. Germline values: CDR1 GTSNPN, CDR2 SVGIG (reference sequence). The variable domain in full, completed from reference TRBV30 and TRBJ1-2, reads SQTIHQWPATLVQPVGSPLSLECTVEGTSNPNLYWYRQAAGRGLQLLFYSVGIGQISSEVPQNLSASRPQDRQFILSSKKLLLSDSGFYLCAWRARVNTSRGYTFGSGTRLTVV.

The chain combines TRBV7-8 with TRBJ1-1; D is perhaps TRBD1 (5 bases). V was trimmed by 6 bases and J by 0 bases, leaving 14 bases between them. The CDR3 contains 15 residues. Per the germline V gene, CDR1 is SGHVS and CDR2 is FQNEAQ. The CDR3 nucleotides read TGTGCCAGCAGTTTCGGGGCGGACGTGAACACTGAAGCTTTCTTT. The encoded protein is CASSFGADVNTEAFF.

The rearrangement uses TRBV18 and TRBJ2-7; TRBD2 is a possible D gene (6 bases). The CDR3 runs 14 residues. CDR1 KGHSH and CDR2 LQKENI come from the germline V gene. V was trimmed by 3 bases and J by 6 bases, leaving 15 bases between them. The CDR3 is CASSPRLEIVEQYF. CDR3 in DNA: TGTGCCAGCTCACCGAGACTAGAAATAGTCGAGCAGTACTTC.

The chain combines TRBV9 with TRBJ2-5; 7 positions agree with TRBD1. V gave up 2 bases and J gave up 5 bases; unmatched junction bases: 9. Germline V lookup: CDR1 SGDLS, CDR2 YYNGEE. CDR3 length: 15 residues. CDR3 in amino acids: CASSVYTGVMETQYF. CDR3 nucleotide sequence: TGTGCCAGCAGCGTCTACACAGGGGTTATGGAGACCCAGTACTTC.

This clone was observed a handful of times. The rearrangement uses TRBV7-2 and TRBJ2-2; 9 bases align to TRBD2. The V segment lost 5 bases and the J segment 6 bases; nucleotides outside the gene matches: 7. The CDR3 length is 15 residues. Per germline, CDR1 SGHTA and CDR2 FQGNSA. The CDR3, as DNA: TGTGCCAGCAGCCCCGCGGGGGGGCTTGCCGGGGAGCTGTTTTTT. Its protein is CASSPAGGLAGELFF.

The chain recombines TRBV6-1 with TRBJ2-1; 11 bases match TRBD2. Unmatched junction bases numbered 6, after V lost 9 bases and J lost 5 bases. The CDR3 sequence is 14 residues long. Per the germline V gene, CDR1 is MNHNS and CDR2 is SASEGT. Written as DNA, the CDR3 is TGTGCCAGTAGCGGGAGGGGAGGGGACAATGAGCAGTTCTTC. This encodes CASSGRGGDNEQFF.

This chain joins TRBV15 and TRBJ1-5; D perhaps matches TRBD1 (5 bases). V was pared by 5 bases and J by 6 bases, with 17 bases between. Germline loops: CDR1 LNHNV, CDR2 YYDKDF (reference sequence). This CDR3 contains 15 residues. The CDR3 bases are TGTGCCACCAGCCCACGTGGGGGGGGGATTCAGCCCCAGCATTTT. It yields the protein CATSPRGGGIQPQHF.

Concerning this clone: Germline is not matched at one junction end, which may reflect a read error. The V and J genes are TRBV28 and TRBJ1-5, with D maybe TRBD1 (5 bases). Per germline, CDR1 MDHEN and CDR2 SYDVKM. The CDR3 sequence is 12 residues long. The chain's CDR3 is CASSLPGLNGYF. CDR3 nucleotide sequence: TGTGCCAGCAGTCTTCCGGGACTCAACGGGTATTTT.

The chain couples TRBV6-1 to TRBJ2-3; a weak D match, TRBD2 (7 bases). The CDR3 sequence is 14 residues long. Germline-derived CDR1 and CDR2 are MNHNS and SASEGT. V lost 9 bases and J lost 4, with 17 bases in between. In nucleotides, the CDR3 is TGTGCCAGTGCGTCGGGGGGCGACGCAGATACGCAGTATTTT. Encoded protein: CASASGGDADTQYF.

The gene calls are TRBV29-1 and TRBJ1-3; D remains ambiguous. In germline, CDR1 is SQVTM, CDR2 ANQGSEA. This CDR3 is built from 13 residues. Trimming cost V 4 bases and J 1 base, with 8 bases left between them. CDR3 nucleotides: TGCAGCGTTGTGTGGACTTCTGGAAACACCATATATTTT. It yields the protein CSVVWTSGNTIYF.

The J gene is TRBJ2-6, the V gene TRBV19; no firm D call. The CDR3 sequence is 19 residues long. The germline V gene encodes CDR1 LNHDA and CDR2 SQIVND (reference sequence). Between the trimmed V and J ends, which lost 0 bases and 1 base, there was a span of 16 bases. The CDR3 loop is CASSIDLGSRTSGANVLTF. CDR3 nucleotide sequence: TGTGCCAGTAGTATAGATTTAGGGTCTCGAACTTCTGGGGCCAACGTCCTGACTTTC.

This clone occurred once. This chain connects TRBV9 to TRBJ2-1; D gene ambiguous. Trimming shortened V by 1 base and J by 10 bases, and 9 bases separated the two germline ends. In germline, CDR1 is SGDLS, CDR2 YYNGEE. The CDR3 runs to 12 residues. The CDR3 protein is CASSVNRGEQFF. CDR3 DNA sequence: TGTGCCAGCAGCGTAAATCGTGGCGAGCAGTTCTTC.

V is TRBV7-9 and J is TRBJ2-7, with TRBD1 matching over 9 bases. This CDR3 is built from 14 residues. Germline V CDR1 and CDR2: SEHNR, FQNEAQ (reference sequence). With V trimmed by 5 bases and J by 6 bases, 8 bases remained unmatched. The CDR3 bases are TGTGCCAGCAGCAGCCCGGGACAGGGCCGCGAGCAGTACTTC. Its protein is CASSSPGQGREQYF.

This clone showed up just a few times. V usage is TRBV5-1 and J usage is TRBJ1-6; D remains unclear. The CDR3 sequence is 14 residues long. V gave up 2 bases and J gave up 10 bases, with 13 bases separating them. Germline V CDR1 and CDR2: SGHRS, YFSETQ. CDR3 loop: CASSLAGLGSPLHF. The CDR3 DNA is TGCGCCAGCAGCTTAGCAGGTCTAGGGTCACCCCTCCACTTT.

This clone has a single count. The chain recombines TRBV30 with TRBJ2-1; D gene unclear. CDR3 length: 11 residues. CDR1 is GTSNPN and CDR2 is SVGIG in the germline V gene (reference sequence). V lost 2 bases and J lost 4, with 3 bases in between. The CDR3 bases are TGTGCCTGGAGTCGGTACAATGAGCAGTTCTTC. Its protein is CAWSRYNEQFF.

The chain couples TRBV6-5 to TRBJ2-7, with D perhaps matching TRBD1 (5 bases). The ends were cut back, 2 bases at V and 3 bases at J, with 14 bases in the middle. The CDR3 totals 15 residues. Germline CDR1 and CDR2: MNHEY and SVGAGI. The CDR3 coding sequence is TGTGCCAGCAGTTACAAATACAGGACCAGCTACGAGCAGTACTTC. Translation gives CASSYKYRTSYEQYF.